The subject of this entry is one T cell receptor (beta chain). This entry comes from a study of T cell changes during pregnancy in multiple sclerosis. The data were produced by immunoSEQ multiplex PCR, yet TCRdb's version contains in-frame clones alone and is incomplete. The sample includes 35,000 to 50,000 clones, over 80% seen only once; the top ten take 0.45% to 0.55%. This material consisted of CD4+ T cells from peripheral blood mononuclear cells, taken in the third trimester of pregnancy. The source is a female donor in good health, enrolled as a control in a pregnancy study.

CDR3 protein: CAWSTPTSGGYEQYF. CDR3 DNA sequence: TGTGCCTGGAGTACCCCGACTAGCGGGGGCTACGAGCAGTACTTC. The J gene is TRBJ2-7, the V gene TRBV30, with 12 positions matching TRBD2. CDR1 GTSNPN and CDR2 SVGIG come from the germline V gene (reference sequence). There are 15 residues in the CDR3. V was pared by 2 bases and J by 3 bases, with 5 bases of the junction left unmatched. The complete variable domain, with remaining parts taken from reference TRBV30 and TRBJ2-7, reads SQTIHQWPATLVQPVGSPLSLECTVEGTSNPNLYWYRQAAGRGLQLLFYSVGIGQISSEVPQNLSASRPQDRQFILSSKKLLLSDSGFYLCAWSTPTSGGYEQYFGPGTRLTVT.